Sequencing of this T cell receptor beta chain was carried out in a study of graft-versus-host responses after intestinal transplantation. In the study overall: Among the recipients, transplants were multivisceral, liver-intestinal, or isolated intestinal.

After removal of 0 bases from V and 2 bases from J, the junction contained 1 base not matched to a gene. CDR3 size: 16 residues. From germline, CDR1 is SGHRS and CDR2 YFSETQ. Concerning this clone: Its target is unknown. This specimen includes other DNA sequences encoding the same CDR3.

Repertoires were generated with immunoSEQ multiplex PCR, while TCRdb's copy carries only in-frame clones and drops some. The table records 88,000 or so clones, roughly 90% of them present only once. The chain is built from TRBV5-1 and TRBJ2-5; 13 nucleotides line up with TRBD2. The clonotype comes from a human donor who received an intestinal transplant. Source: unstimulated CD4+ T cells sorted from spleen or lymph node cells, taken before intestinal transplant. The CDR3, as DNA: TGCGCCAGCAGCTTGGGACTAGCGGGGGGTCAAGAGACCCAGTACTTC. It codes for CASSLGLAGGQETQYF. The full variable domain, in which reference TRBV5-1 and TRBJ2-5 provide the parts outside the CDR3, is KAGVTQTPRYLIKTRGQQVTLSCSPISGHRSVSWYQQTPGQGLQFLFEYFSETQRNKGNFPGRFSGRQFSNSRSEMNVSTLELGDSALYLCASSLGLAGGQETQYFGPGTRLLVL.